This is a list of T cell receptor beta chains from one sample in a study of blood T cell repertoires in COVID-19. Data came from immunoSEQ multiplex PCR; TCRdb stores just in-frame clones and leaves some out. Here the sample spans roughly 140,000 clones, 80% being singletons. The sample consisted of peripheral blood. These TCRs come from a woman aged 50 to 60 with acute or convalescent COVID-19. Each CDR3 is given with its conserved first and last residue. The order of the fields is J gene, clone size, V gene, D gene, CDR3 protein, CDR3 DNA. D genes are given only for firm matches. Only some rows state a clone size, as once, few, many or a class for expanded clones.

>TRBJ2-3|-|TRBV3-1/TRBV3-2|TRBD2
CASSQDYGGGFSHTQYF
TGTGCCAGCAGCCAAGATTACGGGGGGGGTTTCTCTCATACGCAGTATTTT
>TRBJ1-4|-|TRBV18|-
CASSPRAGTNEKLFF
TGTGCCAGCTCACCACGAGCAGGGACAAATGAAAAACTGTTTTTT
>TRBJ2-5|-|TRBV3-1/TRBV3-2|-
CASSPRTMGETQYF
TGTGCCAGCAGCCCCCGGACTATGGGAGAGACCCAGTACTTC
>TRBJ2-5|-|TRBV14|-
CASSQVRLEGVETQYF
TGTGCCAGCAGCCAAGTTCGACTGGAGGGAGTCGAGACCCAGTACTTC
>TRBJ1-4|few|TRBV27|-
CASSLSPAQINEKLFF
TGTGCCAGCAGTTTATCGCCGGCACAGATTAATGAAAAACTGTTTTTT
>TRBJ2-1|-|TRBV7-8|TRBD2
CASSRAAGSSYNEQFF
TGTGCCAGCAGCCGAGCAGCGGGGAGCTCCTACAATGAGCAGTTCTTC
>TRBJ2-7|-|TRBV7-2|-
CASSPQGRLSDEQYF
TGTGCCAGCAGCCCCCAGGGCCGACTGAGCGACGAGCAGTACTTC
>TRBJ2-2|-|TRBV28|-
CASGGESRAGELFF
TGTGCCAGCGGCGGCGAATCCAGGGCCGGGGAGCTGTTTTTT
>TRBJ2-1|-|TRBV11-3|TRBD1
CASSSRTGKDVNEQFF
TGTGCCAGCAGCTCCCGGACAGGGAAAGACGTCAATGAGCAGTTCTTC
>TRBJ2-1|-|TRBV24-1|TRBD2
CATSGTSGYNEQFF
TGTGCCACCAGTGGCACTAGCGGGTACAATGAGCAGTTCTTC
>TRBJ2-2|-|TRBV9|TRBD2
CASSVGLGLAGGETGELFF
TGTGCCAGCAGCGTAGGACTGGGACTAGCGGGGGGAGAAACCGGGGAGCTGTTTTTT
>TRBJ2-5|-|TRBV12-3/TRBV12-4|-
CASSSGETQYF
TGTGCCAGCAGTTCGGGAGAGACCCAGTACTTC
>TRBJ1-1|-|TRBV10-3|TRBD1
CAIKQGVDTEAFF
TGTGCCATCAAACAGGGGGTGGACACTGAAGCTTTCTTT
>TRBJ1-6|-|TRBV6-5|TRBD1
CAGQGLNNSPLHF
TGTGCCGGACAGGGCTTAAATAATTCACCCCTCCACTTT
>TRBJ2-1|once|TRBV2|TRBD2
CASSEEDGGGAWNEQFF
TGTGCCAGCAGTGAAGAGGACGGCGGGGGGGCCTGGAATGAGCAGTTCTTC
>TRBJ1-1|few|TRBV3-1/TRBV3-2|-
CASSQVTYWGANEAFF
TGTGCCAGCAGCCAAGTAACGTATTGGGGAGCAAATGAAGCTTTCTTT
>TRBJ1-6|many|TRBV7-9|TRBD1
CASSPDRGLSPLHF
TGTGCCAGCAGCCCGGACAGGGGGCTTTCACCCCTCCACTTT
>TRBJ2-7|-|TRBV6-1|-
CASSEAEANEQYF
TGTGCCAGCAGTGAAGCGGAGGCCAACGAGCAGTACTTC
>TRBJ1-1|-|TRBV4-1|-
CASSRLGGEGDTEAFF
TGCGCCAGCAGCCGACTTGGAGGGGAGGGGGACACTGAAGCTTTCTTT
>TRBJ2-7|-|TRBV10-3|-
CAISEADEQYF
TGTGCCATCAGTGAAGCCGACGAGCAGTACTTC